This T cell receptor (beta chain) originates from a study of T cells after posttransplantation cyclophosphamide. This clone was seen ten or more times. The antigen is undetermined. Whole-study findings and limits: Tissue-infiltrating T cells from skin or gut overlapped little with blood T cells.

The repertoire was sequenced with immunoSEQ multiplex PCR; TCRdb's copy has only in-frame clones and lacks some. The sample yields tens of thousands of clones, without any singletons. This CDR3 has 14 amino acids. In germline, CDR1 is SEHNR, CDR2 FQNEAQ (reference sequence). The J segment lost 6 bases and the V segment lost 5 bases, leaving 8 bases of the junction unmatched. Material for sequencing was PBMCs. The rearrangement links TRBV7-9 to TRBJ1-2; 8 bases map to TRBD1. The TCR originated in a man aged 50 to 60 in good health, CMV-negative, and a related stem cell transplant donor. The CDR3 DNA is TGTGCCAGCAGCCAGCGACAGGGGCTGGATGGCTACACCTTC. Amino acids: CASSQRQGLDGYTF.